This T cell receptor beta chain was retrieved from a study of patients and donors after allogeneic stem cell transplantation. TCRdb re-called the RT-PCR reads through MiXCR, storing one row per CDR3 protein. The sample consists of about 960,000 distinct CDR3 sequences, approximately 18% of them appearing once. This CDR3 contains 14 residues. Germline V lookup: CDR1 SGHTA, CDR2 FQGTGA. V was shortened by 2 bases and J by 3 bases, with 10 bases between the two germline ends. This clonotype has just a few counts. The gene calls are TRBV7-3 and TRBJ2-5, with a possible D match to TRBD2 (6 bases). Sample: blood, either unsorted or a sorted T cell fraction (not recorded which). The receptor comes from a human donor who was either an allogeneic HSCT recipient or a stem cell or donor lymphocyte infusion donor (not recorded which). It is not recorded whose cells these are; they may come from a transplant donor. The CDR3 nucleotides read TGTGCCAGCAGCTTAGGGTGGGGGGAAGAGACCCAGTACTTC. Translation: CASSLGWGEETQYF.